These T cell receptor beta chains were read from a single sample in a study of OX40 agonist ivuxolimab in advanced cancers. Libraries were prepared by immunoSEQ multiplex PCR; TCRdb keeps only in-frame clonotypes and omits some of them. This table has roughly 73,000 clones, around 88% appearing once. The sample in question was CD4+ or CD8+ T cells sorted from blood, obtained in a trial of the OX40 agonist ivuxolimab. The receptor set was obtained from an adult with an advanced solid tumor such as melanoma, head and neck, liver or kidney cancer. CDR3s include the opening cysteine and the closing phenylalanine or tryptophan. A D gene is named only where the DNA matches it firmly. Clone size is not always given. Where it is, it says once, few, many or a class for expanded clones.

v_gene: TRBV10-3
abundance: -
j_gene: TRBJ1-1
d_gene: TRBD1
CDR3aa: CAINPDRGAEAFF
CDR3nt: TGTGCCATCAACCCCGACAGGGGAGCTGAAGCTTTCTTT

v_gene: TRBV18
abundance: once
j_gene: TRBJ2-5
d_gene: -
CDR3aa: CASSPLIQETQYF
CDR3nt: TGTGCCAGCTCACCGCTGATCCAAGAGACCCAGTACTTC

v_gene: TRBV5-5
abundance: -
j_gene: TRBJ2-2
d_gene: -
CDR3aa: CASSPDSFTGELFF
CDR3nt: TGTGCCAGCAGTCCCGACAGCTTTACCGGGGAGCTGTTTTTT

v_gene: TRBV19
abundance: -
j_gene: TRBJ1-2
d_gene: -
CDR3aa: CASTYGTSSNYGYTF
CDR3nt: TGTGCCAGTACCTATGGGACTTCCTCCAACTATGGCTACACCTTC

v_gene: TRBV19
abundance: -
j_gene: TRBJ2-7
d_gene: TRBD1
CDR3aa: CASSSRDRHYEQYF
CDR3nt: TGTGCCAGTAGTTCCCGGGACAGGCACTACGAGCAGTACTTC

v_gene: TRBV28
abundance: -
j_gene: TRBJ1-2
d_gene: -
CDR3aa: CASTIPDPANYGYTF
CDR3nt: TGTGCCAGCACAATTCCGGACCCGGCTAACTATGGCTACACCTTC

v_gene: TRBV2
abundance: -
j_gene: TRBJ2-7
d_gene: -
CDR3aa: CASSAGGSWAYEQYF
CDR3nt: TGTGCCAGCAGTGCCGGGGGCAGTTGGGCCTACGAGCAGTACTTC

v_gene: TRBV7-3
abundance: -
j_gene: TRBJ2-5
d_gene: -
CDR3aa: CASSQGSQETQYF
CDR3nt: TGTGCCAGCAGCCAGGGTAGTCAAGAGACCCAGTACTTC

v_gene: TRBV5-4
abundance: -
j_gene: TRBJ2-1
d_gene: -
CDR3aa: CASSLGKNTGSAEQFF
CDR3nt: TGTGCCAGCAGCTTGGGAAAGAATACAGGTTCTGCTGAGCAGTTCTTC

v_gene: TRBV6-6
abundance: -
j_gene: TRBJ2-7
d_gene: TRBD2
CDR3aa: CASSYEGGRVYEQYF
CDR3nt: TGTGCCAGCAGTTACGAGGGCGGGAGAGTCTACGAGCAGTACTTC

v_gene: TRBV7-9
abundance: -
j_gene: TRBJ2-4
d_gene: -
CDR3aa: CASSRLPGNRLAKNIQYF
CDR3nt: TGTGCCAGCAGCCGTCTGCCGGGCAACCGATTAGCCAAAAACATTCAGTACTTC

v_gene: TRBV5-1
abundance: -
j_gene: TRBJ2-1
d_gene: -
CDR3aa: CASSLDLNPGRASSYNEQFF
CDR3nt: TGCGCCAGCAGCTTGGACCTAAACCCGGGTAGGGCTAGCTCCTACAATGAGCAGTTCTTC

v_gene: TRBV27
abundance: once
j_gene: TRBJ1-6
d_gene: -
CDR3aa: CASSSPRNSPLHF
CDR3nt: TGTGCCAGCAGTTCTCCCCGTAATTCACCCCTCCACTTT

v_gene: TRBV5-1
abundance: -
j_gene: TRBJ2-6
d_gene: -
CDR3aa: CASRQTGSGANVLTF
CDR3nt: TGCGCCAGCCGCCAGACCGGCTCTGGGGCCAACGTCCTGACTTTC

v_gene: TRBV18
abundance: -
j_gene: TRBJ2-1
d_gene: TRBD2
CDR3aa: CASSPPPSGGAKEQFF
CDR3nt: TGTGCCAGCTCACCACCGCCCAGCGGGGGGGCCAAGGAGCAGTTCTTC

v_gene: TRBV19
abundance: few
j_gene: TRBJ1-1
d_gene: -
CDR3aa: CASSPQGSLGTEAFF
CDR3nt: TGTGCCAGTAGCCCACAGGGTTCTCTGGGCACTGAAGCTTTCTTT

v_gene: TRBV6-1
abundance: -
j_gene: TRBJ2-5
d_gene: TRBD1
CDR3aa: CASSLRTGVRETQYF
CDR3nt: TGTGCCAGCAGTCTAAGGACAGGGGTACGAGAGACCCAGTACTTC

v_gene: TRBV5-4
abundance: -
j_gene: TRBJ2-2
d_gene: TRBD2
CDR3aa: CASSLGRGANTGELFF
CDR3nt: TGTGCCAGCAGCTTGGGGCGGGGGGCGAACACCGGGGAGCTGTTTTTT

v_gene: TRBV25-1
abundance: -
j_gene: TRBJ1-2
d_gene: -
CDR3aa: CASSQQEPANYGYTF
CDR3nt: TGTGCCAGCAGCCAACAGGAACCTGCTAACTATGGCTACACCTTC

v_gene: TRBV19
abundance: -
j_gene: TRBJ1-6
d_gene: -
CDR3aa: CASKREGIENSPLHF
CDR3nt: TGTGCCAGTAAACGTGAGGGGATTGAAAATTCACCCCTCCACTTT

v_gene: TRBV5-4
abundance: -
j_gene: TRBJ1-3
d_gene: -
CDR3aa: CASSLGGRQSSGNTIYF
CDR3nt: TGTGCCAGCAGCTTGGGGGGGCGGCAGAGCTCTGGAAACACCATATATTTT

v_gene: TRBV5-1
abundance: -
j_gene: TRBJ2-1
d_gene: -
CDR3aa: CASSSPDRSPYNEQFF
CDR3nt: TGCGCCAGCAGCTCCCCCGACAGGTCACCCTACAATGAGCAGTTCTTC

v_gene: TRBV7-3
abundance: -
j_gene: TRBJ2-1
d_gene: TRBD1
CDR3aa: CASSLTPGQGDNEQFF
CDR3nt: TGTGCCAGCAGCTTAACCCCGGGACAGGGAGACAATGAGCAGTTCTTC

v_gene: TRBV27
abundance: once
j_gene: TRBJ1-3
d_gene: -
CDR3aa: CATVDTYPGNTIYF
CDR3nt: TGTGCCACAGTCGACACTTACCCTGGAAACACCATATATTTT

v_gene: TRBV18
abundance: once
j_gene: TRBJ2-7
d_gene: -
CDR3aa: CASSYRTEYEQYF
CDR3nt: TGTGCCAGCTCCTATCGGACAGAATACGAGCAGTACTTC

v_gene: TRBV10-3
abundance: -
j_gene: TRBJ2-7
d_gene: TRBD2
CDR3aa: CAISGSFGGWTYEQYF
CDR3nt: TGTGCCATCAGTGGCTCCTTCGGGGGGTGGACCTACGAGCAGTACTTC

v_gene: TRBV11-2
abundance: -
j_gene: TRBJ2-3
d_gene: -
CDR3aa: CASSHKGGGRTDTQYF
CDR3nt: TGTGCCAGCAGCCATAAGGGGGGGGGACGCACAGATACGCAGTATTTT

v_gene: TRBV28
abundance: -
j_gene: TRBJ2-1
d_gene: -
CDR3aa: CASSPELGLRINEQFF
CDR3nt: TGTGCCAGCAGTCCTGAGCTAGGGCTTCGGATCAATGAGCAGTTCTTC

v_gene: TRBV19
abundance: -
j_gene: TRBJ1-6
d_gene: -
CDR3aa: CASTQGGNSPLHF
CDR3nt: TGTGCCAGTACACAGGGTGGGAATTCACCCCTCCACTTT

v_gene: TRBV13
abundance: -
j_gene: TRBJ1-2
d_gene: -
CDR3aa: CASSLGRGYGYTF
CDR3nt: TGTGCCAGCAGCTTAGGCAGGGGCTATGGCTACACCTTC

v_gene: TRBV12-5
abundance: -
j_gene: TRBJ2-1
d_gene: -
CDR3aa: CASGLNFNEQFF
CDR3nt: TGTGCTAGTGGTTTGAATTTCAATGAGCAGTTCTTC

v_gene: TRBV18
abundance: -
j_gene: TRBJ1-1
d_gene: -
CDR3aa: CASSGTMNTEAFF
CDR3nt: TGTGCCAGCTCAGGGACAATGAACACTGAAGCTTTCTTT

v_gene: TRBV7-9
abundance: -
j_gene: TRBJ1-6
d_gene: -
CDR3aa: CASSPRPGGSSYNSPLHF
CDR3nt: TGTGCCAGCAGCCCCCGGCCGGGGGGGAGCTCCTATAATTCACCCCTCCACTTT

v_gene: TRBV11-2
abundance: once
j_gene: TRBJ2-6
d_gene: TRBD2
CDR3aa: CASRTWGGSPGANVLTF
CDR3nt: TGTGCCAGCAGAACGTGGGGGGGATCGCCTGGGGCCAACGTCCTGACTTTC

v_gene: TRBV6-5
abundance: -
j_gene: TRBJ2-6
d_gene: -
CDR3aa: CASRKPGAGANVLTF
CDR3nt: TGTGCCAGCAGAAAACCGGGGGCCGGGGCCAACGTCCTGACTTTC

v_gene: TRBV4-1
abundance: -
j_gene: TRBJ2-5
d_gene: -
CDR3aa: CASSQGQYQETQYF
CDR3nt: TGCGCCAGCAGCCAAGGCCAGTACCAAGAGACCCAGTACTTC

v_gene: TRBV30
abundance: -
j_gene: TRBJ1-2
d_gene: -
CDR3aa: CAWKRNTNYGYTF
CDR3nt: TGTGCCTGGAAAAGGAACACCAACTATGGCTACACCTTC

v_gene: TRBV18
abundance: -
j_gene: TRBJ2-7
d_gene: TRBD1
CDR3aa: CASSASGTGEYEQYF
CDR3nt: TGTGCCAGCTCAGCATCCGGGACAGGGGAGTACGAGCAGTACTTC

v_gene: TRBV7-8
abundance: -
j_gene: TRBJ2-2
d_gene: TRBD1
CDR3aa: CASSSETGWNTGELFF
CDR3nt: TGTGCCAGCAGCTCTGAGACAGGGTGGAACACCGGGGAGCTGTTTTTT

v_gene: TRBV28
abundance: -
j_gene: TRBJ2-7
d_gene: -
CDR3aa: CASSPPVRGYEQYF
CDR3nt: TGTGCCAGCAGCCCTCCAGTCAGGGGCTACGAGCAGTACTTC

v_gene: TRBV29-1
abundance: -
j_gene: TRBJ1-4
d_gene: -
CDR3aa: CSVGQLNEKLFF
CDR3nt: TGCAGCGTTGGACAATTAAATGAAAAACTGTTTTTT

v_gene: TRBV7-9
abundance: -
j_gene: TRBJ1-1
d_gene: -
CDR3aa: CASSPRQASNTEAFF
CDR3nt: TGTGCCAGCAGCCCCCGACAGGCCTCGAACACTGAAGCTTTCTTT

v_gene: TRBV5-5
abundance: -
j_gene: TRBJ2-7
d_gene: TRBD1
CDR3aa: CASNQGTGFMYEQYF
CDR3nt: TGTGCCAGCAATCAAGGGACAGGGTTTATGTACGAGCAGTACTTC

v_gene: TRBV13
abundance: -
j_gene: TRBJ2-5
d_gene: TRBD1
CDR3aa: CASSLGPDRGRGETQYF
CDR3nt: TGTGCCAGCAGCTTAGGTCCAGACAGGGGGCGAGGAGAGACCCAGTACTTC

v_gene: TRBV13
abundance: -
j_gene: TRBJ1-1
d_gene: TRBD1
CDR3aa: CASSAGTGGGNWAFF
CDR3nt: TGTGCCAGCAGCGCCGGAACAGGGGGCGGCAATTGGGCTTTCTTT

v_gene: TRBV30
abundance: -
j_gene: TRBJ2-1
d_gene: -
CDR3aa: CAWEKYEQFF
CDR3nt: TGTGCCTGGGAAAAATATGAGCAGTTCTTC

v_gene: TRBV5-1
abundance: -
j_gene: TRBJ2-7
d_gene: TRBD1
CDR3aa: CASSLVLDRDRDEQYF
CDR3nt: TGCGCCAGCAGCTTGGTTTTGGACAGGGATCGGGACGAGCAGTACTTC

v_gene: TRBV30
abundance: -
j_gene: TRBJ2-7
d_gene: -
CDR3aa: CAWGGSYEQYF
CDR3nt: TGTGCCTGGGGGGGCTCTTACGAGCAGTACTTC

v_gene: TRBV7-9
abundance: -
j_gene: TRBJ2-7
d_gene: TRBD2
CDR3aa: CASSLGTSGGAYEQYF
CDR3nt: TGTGCCAGCAGCTTAGGCACTAGCGGGGGGGCTTATGAGCAGTACTTC

v_gene: TRBV29-1
abundance: -
j_gene: TRBJ2-1
d_gene: -
CDR3aa: CSVEDLVGRLNEQFF
CDR3nt: TGCAGCGTTGAAGATTTGGTGGGTAGGCTCAATGAGCAGTTCTTC

v_gene: TRBV5-8
abundance: -
j_gene: TRBJ2-1
d_gene: -
CDR3aa: CASSALGRTYNEQFF
CDR3nt: TGTGCCAGCAGCGCTCTCGGGCGAACCTACAATGAGCAGTTCTTC

v_gene: TRBV6-1
abundance: -
j_gene: TRBJ1-5
d_gene: TRBD1
CDR3aa: CASSRQGDQPQHF
CDR3nt: TGTGCCAGCAGTCGACAGGGCGATCAGCCCCAGCATTTT

v_gene: TRBV5-1
abundance: -
j_gene: TRBJ2-5
d_gene: -
CDR3aa: CASSLTTQQETQYF
CDR3nt: TGCGCCAGCAGCCTGACGACACAGCAAGAGACCCAGTACTTC

v_gene: TRBV18
abundance: -
j_gene: TRBJ2-7
d_gene: -
CDR3aa: CASSPGLMEQYF
CDR3nt: TGTGCCAGCTCGCCCGGGCTCATGGAGCAGTACTTC

v_gene: TRBV7-2
abundance: -
j_gene: TRBJ1-2
d_gene: -
CDR3aa: CASSLGTAGDYTF
CDR3nt: TGTGCCAGCAGCTTAGGAACTGCCGGTGACTACACCTTC

v_gene: TRBV6-6
abundance: -
j_gene: TRBJ1-5
d_gene: -
CDR3aa: CASSPNSNQPQHF
CDR3nt: TGTGCCAGCAGCCCCAATAGCAATCAGCCCCAGCATTTT

v_gene: TRBV11-3
abundance: -
j_gene: TRBJ2-6
d_gene: TRBD1
CDR3aa: CASSTPRGPSGANVLTF
CDR3nt: TGTGCCAGCAGCACCCCCAGGGGGCCCTCTGGGGCCAACGTCCTGACTTTC